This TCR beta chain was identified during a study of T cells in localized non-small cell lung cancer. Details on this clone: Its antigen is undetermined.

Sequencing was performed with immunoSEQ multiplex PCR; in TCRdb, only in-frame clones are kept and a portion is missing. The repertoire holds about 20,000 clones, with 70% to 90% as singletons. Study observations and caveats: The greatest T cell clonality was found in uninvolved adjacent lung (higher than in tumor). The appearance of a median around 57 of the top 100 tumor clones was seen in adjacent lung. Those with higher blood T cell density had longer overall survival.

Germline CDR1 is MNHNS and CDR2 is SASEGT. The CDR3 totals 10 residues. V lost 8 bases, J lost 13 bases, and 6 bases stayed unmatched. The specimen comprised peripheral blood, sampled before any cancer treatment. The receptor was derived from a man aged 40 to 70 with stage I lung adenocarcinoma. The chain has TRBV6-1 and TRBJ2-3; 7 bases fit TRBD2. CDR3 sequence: CASHGGFEYF. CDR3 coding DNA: TGTGCCAGCCACGGGGGGTTCGAGTATTTT.